The source of this T cell receptor (beta chain) is a study of patients and donors after allogeneic stem cell transplantation. TCRdb re-derived calls from the RT-PCR reads in MiXCR, one entry per CDR3 protein. The data hold approximately 200,000 distinct CDR3 sequences, with around 41% observed a single time. The germline V gene encodes CDR1 KGHSH and CDR2 LQKENI. J gave up 5 bases and V 8 bases, and 16 bases lay outside the gene matches. The CDR3 spans 16 residues. The sequenced material came from blood, either unsorted or a sorted T cell fraction (not recorded which). The sequence was obtained from a human donor who was either an allogeneic HSCT recipient or a stem cell or donor lymphocyte infusion donor (not recorded which). It is not recorded whose cells these are; they may come from a transplant donor. The chain couples TRBV18 to TRBJ2-7; 9 positions match TRBD1. The CDR3: CASALFPGTGLNEQYF. The CDR3 DNA sequence: TGTGCCAGCGCCCTTTTCCCCGGGACAGGGTTAAACGAGCAGTACTTC.